This T cell receptor beta chain was sequenced in a study of cytomegalovirus exposure and HLA in healthy donors. General study findings and limits: A later analysis found TCR association rates differed by HLA locus, highest for DRB1 and lowest for HLA-C. A missense DCLRE1C variant was associated with V- and J-gene trimming of TCR beta chains in a later analysis, and an independent cohort replicated the association. Associated with cytomegalovirus, according to the listing, were around 160 TCR beta chains. There were a few CMV-associated chains whose specificity for CMV antigens was confirmed in vitro.

Trimming shortened V by 0 bases and J by 4 bases, and 12 bases separated the two germline ends. This CDR3 is 15 amino acids long. Germline V gene lookup returns CDR1 SGHTA and CDR2 FQGNSA. It was with 60 Vbeta and 13 Jbeta primers that the PCR ran. The method was immunoSEQ multiplex PCR; TCRdb's version includes in-frame clones alone and lacks a portion of them. The sample contains approximately 170,000 clones, roughly 80% of which appear only once. A word on this clone: The antigen remains undetermined.

This sequence originates from a woman between 18 and 30 years old in good health and CMV-seronegative. This rearrangement joins TRBV7-2 to TRBJ1-2; D call uncertain. Source material: PBMCs. CDR3 sequence reads: CASSLAAGGFYGYTF. In DNA, the CDR3 is TGTGCCAGCAGCTTAGCAGCGGGCGGATTCTATGGCTACACCTTC.